Given below is one T cell receptor (beta chain) in context. Its antigen is as yet unknown. The sample is drawn from a study of T cell responses to AZD1222 COVID-19 vaccine. Findings and limits, study-wide: Nearly half of the spike-specific TCRs reportedly recognize variant regions that carry no mutations. Across the whole spike, CD4 TCRs peaked at regions 160-218 and 743-854. AZD1222 recipients seropositive at baseline numbered only five or six. It should be noted that donors were predominantly white British and more often female, and clonal diversity was possibly underestimated.

Some clones are missing from TCRdb's copy, which holds only in-frame ones; the method was immunoSEQ multiplex PCR. This sample yields fewer than 150,000 clones, of which roughly 91% are seen a single time; roughly 1.1% belongs to the top ten. V was clipped by 5 bases and J by 7 bases; unmatched bases: 2. Germline V gives CDR1 MNHEY, CDR2 SVGEGT. The CDR3 is made up of 12 amino acids. This specimen was peripheral blood, taken on day 0 of AZD1222 vaccination. The receptor comes from an adult in good health. The chain joins TRBV6-2 or TRBV6-3 to TRBJ1-5; 7 bases line up with TRBD1. In DNA form, the CDR3 reads TGTGCCAGCAGTAGGGGGCAACAGCCCCAGCATTTT. This codes for CASSRGQQPQHF.